This T cell receptor (beta chain) was recorded in a study of T cell repertoires in cytomegalovirus infection. Overall study: Evidence of both CMV infection and a matching HLA type came from public TCR beta signatures.

In TCRdb, the reads were re-called with MiXCR into one record per CDR3 protein. The data contain 250,000 to 300,000 distinct CDR3 sequences, 25% of them singletons. The CDR3 covers 15 residues. J lost 8 bases, V lost 3 bases, and 5 bases had no gene match. Germline-derived CDR1 and CDR2 are SGHAT and FQNNGV. Only one count was recorded for this clonotype. Its matching antigen is unknown. Findings of the study overall: Clonotype analysis showed dominance of the ex vivo response by HLA-C-restricted CMV-specific TCR beta clonotypes. Cumulative public TCR beta family frequency identified CMV carriers with the relevant HLA.

Sequences were obtained from PBMCs. This clonotype was obtained from a human donor in good health (CMV status not recorded). Some clones in this sample may be carry-over from other donors' samples. The rearrangement joins TRBV11-2 to TRBJ2-1, with 12 positions matching TRBD1. The DNA for the CDR3 is TGTGCCAGCAGCTTTCCGGGACAGGGGGCTTATGAGCAGTTCTTC. Translating it yields CASSFPGQGAYEQFF.